This entry describes one T cell receptor beta chain. The data stem from a study of control samples from healthy donors and cancer patients. Assay used: immunoSEQ multiplex PCR; TCRdb lists only in-frame clones, some missing. In the table there are some 120,000 clones, roughly 94% of which are singletons. Sequencing used blood. The clonotype originates from a man aged 30-40 years in good health.

The CDR3, as DNA: TGTGCCAGCAGCGGGACAGGCGGCTACGAGCAGTACTTC. Its protein product is CASSGTGGYEQYF. The chain joins TRBV2 to TRBJ2-7; TRBD1 matches 8 bases. Germline-derived CDR1 and CDR2 are SNHLY and FYNNEI. V gave up 6 bases and J gave up 3 bases; unmatched junction bases: 4. The length of the CDR3 is 13 residues.